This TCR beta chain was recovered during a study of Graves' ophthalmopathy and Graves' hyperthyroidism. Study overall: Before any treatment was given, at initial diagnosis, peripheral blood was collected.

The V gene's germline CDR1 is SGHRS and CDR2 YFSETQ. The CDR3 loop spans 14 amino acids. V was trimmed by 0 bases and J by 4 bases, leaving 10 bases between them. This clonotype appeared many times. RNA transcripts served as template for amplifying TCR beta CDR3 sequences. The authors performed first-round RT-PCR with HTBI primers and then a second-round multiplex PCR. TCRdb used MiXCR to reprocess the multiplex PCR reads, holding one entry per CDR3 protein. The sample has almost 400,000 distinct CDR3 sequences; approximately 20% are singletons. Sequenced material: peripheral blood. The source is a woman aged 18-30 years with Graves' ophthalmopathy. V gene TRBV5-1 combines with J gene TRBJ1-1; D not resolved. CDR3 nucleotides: TGCGCCAGCAGCTTGGTGGCGGGGAGCACTGAAGCTTTCTTT. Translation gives CASSLVAGSTEAFF.